Included here is one T cell receptor (beta chain) sequence, with context. This entry belongs to a study of blood T cell repertoires in COVID-19. At the level of the study: From the United States, Italy and Spain came samples of acute and convalescent COVID-19. Sample material is recorded as cDNA or gDNA derived from T cells, B-cell-depleted T cells, or PBMCs.

It was during active infection that Seattle patients were enrolled and then longitudinally followed. Data came from immunoSEQ multiplex PCR; TCRdb stores just in-frame clones and leaves some out. The sample contains 25,000 to 30,000 clones, approximately 83% of which appear only once. Trimming removed 1 base from V and 6 bases from J; junction bases left unmatched: 10. CDR1 SGHAT and CDR2 FQNNGV come from the germline V gene. The length of the CDR3 is 16 residues. The specimen sequenced was peripheral blood. This sequence originates from a woman older than 75 with COVID-19, enrolled during active disease. The V and J genes are TRBV11-2 and TRBJ2-7; TRBD1 matches 9 bases. CDR3 bases: TGTGCCAGCAGCTTAGGGCCCGGGACAGGGTTTGTCGAGCAGTACTTC. It yields the protein CASSLGPGTGFVEQYF. Based on the CDR3 plus reference TRBV11-2 and TRBJ2-7, the full variable domain is EAGVAQSPRYKIIEKRQSVAFWCNPISGHATLYWYQQILGQGPKLLIQFQNNGVVDDSQLPKDRFSAERLKGVDSTLKIQPAKLEDSAVYLCASSLGPGTGFVEQYFGPGTRLTVT.